This T cell receptor (beta chain) was observed in a study of T cell clones after liver transplantation. Study-wide background: TCRbeta sequencing after a pre-transplant mixed lymphocyte reaction identified graft-donor-reactive clones, later tracked in post-transplant blood. Draws occurred before transplant, before withdrawal, and after complete or failed withdrawal.

Profiling relied on immunoSEQ multiplex PCR, and the TCRdb table lists in-frame clones only, not all of them. The sample carries over 50,000 clones, 70% to 85% recorded once. Trimming at V came to 5 bases and at J to 3 bases, leaving 9 bases not matched to a gene. The CDR3 consists of 15 residues. From germline, CDR1 is SEHNR and CDR2 FQNEAQ (reference sequence). The V gene is TRBV7-9, the J gene TRBJ1-2, with 7 positions matching TRBD1. The sequencing used CD4+ T cells from blood, collected before liver transplant. The origin of this receptor is a human donor who received a liver transplant. The CDR3 protein is CASSDRIRGDYGYTF. CDR3 nucleotides: TGTGCCAGCAGCGACAGAATCAGGGGGGACTATGGCTACACCTTC.